This entry lists 8 T cell receptor beta chains sequenced from one sample in a study of blood T cells in healthy people across ages. The second PCR ran about 7 to 12 cycles with a sample-barcoded 5' primer and J-beta primers. MiXCR, run by TCRdb on the 5' RACE reads, gives a single entry per CDR3 protein. Here the sample spans around 850,000 distinct CDR3 sequences, roughly 34% being singletons. Material for sequencing was blood. Source of these receptors: a man aged 18 to 30 in good health.

This clonotype was counted many times. The rearrangement uses TRBV12-3 or TRBV12-4 and TRBJ1-2; perhaps TRBD1 as D (5 bases). V lost 6 bases to trimming and J lost 5 bases, with 10 bases between them. The CDR3 is made up of 12 amino acids. In nucleotides, the CDR3 is TGTGCCAGCAGACCACCAGGGTATGGCTACACCTTC. Its translation is CASRPPGYGYTF.

In this sample, this clonotype turned up a few times. V usage is TRBV20-1 and J usage is TRBJ1-1; TRBD1 is a possible D gene (5 bases). Between the trimmed V and J ends, which lost 5 bases and 6 bases, there was a span of 13 bases. The length of the CDR3 is 12 residues. Looked up from germline, CDR1 is DFQATT and CDR2 is SNEGSKA (reference sequence). DNA of the CDR3: TGCAGTGCTGTCAAAGGGACCCCTGAAGCTTTCTTT. It specifies CSAVKGTPEAFF.

The chain employs TRBV5-1 and TRBJ1-4; 8 positions match TRBD1. The CDR3 is 15 amino acids. V dropped 0 bases and J dropped 7; count of bases not matched to a gene: 5. The germline V gene has CDR1 SGHRS and CDR2 YFSETQ. The CDR3: CASSLETGVREKLFF. In nucleotides, the CDR3 is TGCGCCAGCAGCTTGGAGACAGGGGTTCGTGAAAAACTGTTTTTT. The entire variable domain, with the rest obtained from reference TRBV5-1 and TRBJ1-4, is as follows: KAGVTQTPRYLIKTRGQQVTLSCSPISGHRSVSWYQQTPGQGLQFLFEYFSETQRNKGNFPGRFSGRQFSNSRSEMNVSTLELGDSALYLCASSLETGVREKLFFGSGTQLSVL.

The chain employs TRBV7-8 and TRBJ2-1; D may be TRBD1 or TRBD2 (5 bases each). Trimming left V 1 base short and J 4 bases short, with 11 bases between. Per the germline V gene, CDR1 is SGHVS and CDR2 is FQNEAQ. The CDR3 totals 15 residues. The CDR3: CASSLGRDQYNEQFF. The CDR3 DNA sequence: TGTGCCAGCAGCTTAGGCAGGGACCAATACAATGAGCAGTTCTTC.

This rearrangement joins TRBV5-1 to TRBJ1-5, with D unclear. The CDR3 sequence is 14 residues long. Germline V gene sequence: CDR1 SGHRS, CDR2 YFSETQ. V was trimmed by 2 bases and J by 3 bases, leaving 9 bases between them. The CDR3 DNA reads TGCGCCAGCAGCTTAGGAGCGGACAATCAGCCCCAGCATTTT. Protein: CASSLGADNQPQHF.

At least ten counts were recorded for this clonotype. The V and J genes are TRBV12-3 or TRBV12-4 and TRBJ2-3, with TRBD1 identical over 9 bases. The CDR3 loop spans 15 amino acids. Losses at the gene ends were 6 bases for V and 1 base for J; bases not matched to a gene: 5. This chain's CDR3 is CASSPTGGGTDTQYF. For the CDR3, the DNA is TGTGCCAGCAGCCCGACAGGGGGTGGCACAGATACGCAGTATTTT.

This chain joins TRBV7-2 and TRBJ1-3; TRBD1 might be the D (5 bases). Trimming stripped 5 bases from V and 5 bases from J, with 10 bases between. The CDR3 covers 13 residues. Germline V gene data show CDR1 as SGHTA and CDR2 as FQGNSA. This CDR3 reads CASSPDRRNTIYF. Written as DNA, the CDR3 is TGTGCCAGCAGCCCTGACAGACGAAACACCATATATTTT.

This clonotype was observed many times. The DNA of the CDR3 is TGTGCCAGCAGCCCCGACGAGGGGGCTGACACAGATACGCAGTATTTT. Translation: CASSPDEGADTDTQYF. The V call is TRBV7-6, the J call TRBJ2-3; 7 bases are shared with TRBD1. Germline V CDR1 and CDR2: SGHVS, FNYEAQ. With V trimmed by 5 bases and J by 2 bases, 10 bases remained unmatched. The CDR3 has 16 residues.